This TCR beta chain was captured in a study of blood T cell repertoires in COVID-19. A few counts support this clone. Per the germline V gene, CDR1 is SGDLS and CDR2 is YYNGEE. CDR3 length: 16 amino acids. V dropped 0 bases and J dropped 3 bases, with 13 bases sitting between them. Sequencing was performed with immunoSEQ multiplex PCR; in TCRdb, only in-frame clones are kept and a portion is missing. The sample has 170,000 or so clones, approximately 87% seen once; the top ten hold 6.5% to 8.5%. This chain joins TRBV9 and TRBJ2-1, with a weak D call TRBD2 (6 bases). Sequenced: PBMCs or T cells enriched from blood (not recorded which). The sequence came from a woman aged 50 to 60 who had recovered from COVID-19. CDR3 bases: TGTGCCAGCAGCGTAGCCTATGCTAGCGACTACAATGAGCAGTTCTTC. Its protein is CASSVAYASDYNEQFF.